This entry features one T cell receptor (beta chain) sequence. Original processing methods: Amplification of reference gene primers was used by the study to estimate nucleated cell counts. Measured with immunoSEQ multiplex PCR; TCRdb has only the in-frame clones, and not every one. V, J and clone size were drawn from that table, and D and trimming were deduced from the DNA. The table has some 300,000 clones, about nine tenths seen once. Individuals aged about 18 to 89 years were recruited from approximately 22 US areas. The CDR3 covers 16 residues. V shed 4 bases, J shed 2 bases, and the junction held 7 bases outside the gene matches. Germline lookup yields CDR1 LGHDT and CDR2 YNNKEL (reference sequence). The data stem from a study of blood T cell repertoires in COVID-19. Study context: The samples span acute and convalescent COVID-19 from the United States, Italy and Spain. The cDNA or gDNA used as material had been derived from T cells, B-cell-depleted T cells, or PBMCs.

Sequenced input: PBMCs or T cells enriched from blood (not recorded which). The gene calls are TRBV3-1 (or the pseudogene TRBV3-2) and TRBJ2-7, with 11 nucleotides matching TRBD2. The source of this sequence is a woman aged 40 to 50 who had recovered from COVID-19. In DNA, the CDR3 is TGTGCCAGCAGCCGACGACTAGCGGGACTGACCTACGAGCAGTACTTC. Amino acid sequence: CASSRRLAGLTYEQYF.